This T cell receptor (beta chain) was found in a study of T cells in Graves' hyperthyroidism and ophthalmopathy. Study-level results: The majority of expanded thyroid clonotypes above 0.001 also appeared in blood.

CDR3 length: 15 amino acids. V lost 6 bases and J lost 3; bases outside the gene matches: 10. CDR1 and CDR2 from the germline V gene are SEHNR and FQNEAQ (reference sequence). The CDR3 regions of TCR beta were amplified from RNA transcripts. The TCR CDR3 first-round RT-PCR relied on the HTBI primer set. TCRdb ran MiXCR on the multiplex PCR reads and lists one entry per CDR3 protein. The sample records about 760,000 distinct CDR3 sequences, roughly a third being singletons. With respect to this clonotype: Its target is not known.

The study defined stable Graves' hyperthyroidism as no ophthalmopathy progression within 18 months. The material sequenced was blood. V and J are TRBV7-9 and TRBJ2-7; 8 nucleotides match TRBD2. The clonotype was recovered from a woman in her thirties or forties with Graves' hyperthyroidism. The CDR3 loop is CASSPHWREVYEQYF. For the CDR3, the DNA is TGTGCCAGCAGTCCCCACTGGCGGGAGGTCTACGAGCAGTACTTC.